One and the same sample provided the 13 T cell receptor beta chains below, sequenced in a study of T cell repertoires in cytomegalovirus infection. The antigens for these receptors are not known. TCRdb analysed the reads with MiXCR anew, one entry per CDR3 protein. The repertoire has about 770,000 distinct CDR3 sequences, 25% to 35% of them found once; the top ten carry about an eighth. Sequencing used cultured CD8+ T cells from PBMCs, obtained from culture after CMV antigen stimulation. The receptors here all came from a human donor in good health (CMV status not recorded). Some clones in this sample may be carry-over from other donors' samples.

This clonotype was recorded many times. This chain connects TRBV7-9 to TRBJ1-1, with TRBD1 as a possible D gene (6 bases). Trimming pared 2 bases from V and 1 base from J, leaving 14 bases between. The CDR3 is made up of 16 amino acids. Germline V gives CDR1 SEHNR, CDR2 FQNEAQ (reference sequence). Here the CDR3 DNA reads TGTGCCAGCAGCTTAACGGGGGCGGTCCGGAACACTGAAGCTTTCTTT. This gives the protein CASSLTGAVRNTEAFF.

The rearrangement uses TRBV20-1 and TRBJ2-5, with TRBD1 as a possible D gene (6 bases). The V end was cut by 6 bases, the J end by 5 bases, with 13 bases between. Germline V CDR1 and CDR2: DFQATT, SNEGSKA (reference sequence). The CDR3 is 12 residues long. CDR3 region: CSAEGELETQYF. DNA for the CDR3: TGCAGTGCAGAGGGGGAGCTTGAGACCCAGTACTTC.

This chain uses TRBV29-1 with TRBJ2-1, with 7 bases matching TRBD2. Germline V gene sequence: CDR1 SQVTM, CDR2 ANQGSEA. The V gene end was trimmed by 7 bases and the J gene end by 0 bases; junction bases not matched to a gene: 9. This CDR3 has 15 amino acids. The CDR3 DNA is TGCAGCGCCGAGGGAGGGCCCTCCTCCTACAATGAGCAGTTCTTC. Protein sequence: CSAEGGPSSYNEQFF.

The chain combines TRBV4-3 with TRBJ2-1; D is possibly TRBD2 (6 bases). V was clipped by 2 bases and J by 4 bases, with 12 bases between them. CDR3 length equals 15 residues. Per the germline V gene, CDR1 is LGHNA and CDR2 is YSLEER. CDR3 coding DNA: TGCGCCAGCAGCCAAACCGCCGGGACTTACAATGAGCAGTTCTTC. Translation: CASSQTAGTYNEQFF.

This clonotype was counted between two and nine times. The CDR3: CAASGPGYEQFF. The CDR3, as DNA: TGTGCCGCGAGTGGGCCCGGGTATGAGCAGTTCTTC. This sequence joins TRBV12-3 or TRBV12-4 and TRBJ2-1; D unclear. The CDR3 totals 12 residues. V lost 11 bases and J 8 bases, leaving 16 bases between the germline ends.

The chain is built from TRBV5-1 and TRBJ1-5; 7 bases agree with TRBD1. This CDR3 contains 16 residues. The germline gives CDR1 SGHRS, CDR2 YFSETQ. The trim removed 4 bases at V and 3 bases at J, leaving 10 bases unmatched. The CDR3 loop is CASSPTGLSVNQPQHF. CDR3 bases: TGCGCCAGCAGCCCGACAGGGTTGAGCGTCAATCAGCCCCAGCATTTT. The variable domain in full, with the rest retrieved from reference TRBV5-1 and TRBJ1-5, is KAGVTQTPRYLIKTRGQQVTLSCSPISGHRSVSWYQQTPGQGLQFLFEYFSETQRNKGNFPGRFSGRQFSNSRSEMNVSTLELGDSALYLCASSPTGLSVNQPQHFGDGTRLSIL.

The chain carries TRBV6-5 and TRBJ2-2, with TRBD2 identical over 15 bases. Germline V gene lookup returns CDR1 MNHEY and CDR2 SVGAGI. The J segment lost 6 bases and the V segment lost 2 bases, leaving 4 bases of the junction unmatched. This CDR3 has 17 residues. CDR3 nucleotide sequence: TGTGCCAGCAGTTACGGACTAGCGGGGGGGCAGGCCGGGGAGCTGTTTTTT. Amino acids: CASSYGLAGGQAGELFF.

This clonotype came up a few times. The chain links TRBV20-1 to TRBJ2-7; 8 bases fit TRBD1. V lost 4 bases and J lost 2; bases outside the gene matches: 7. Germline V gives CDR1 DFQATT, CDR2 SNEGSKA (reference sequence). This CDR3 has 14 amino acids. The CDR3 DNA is TGCAGTGCTAACCCCCGGGACAGGCCCTACGAGCAGTACTTC. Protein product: CSANPRDRPYEQYF.

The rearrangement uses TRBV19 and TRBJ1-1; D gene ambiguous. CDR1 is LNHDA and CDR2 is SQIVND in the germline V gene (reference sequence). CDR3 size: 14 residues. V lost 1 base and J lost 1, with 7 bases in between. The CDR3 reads CASSIGSSNTEAFF. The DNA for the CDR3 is TGTGCCAGTAGTATAGGGTCCTCGAACACTGAAGCTTTCTTT.

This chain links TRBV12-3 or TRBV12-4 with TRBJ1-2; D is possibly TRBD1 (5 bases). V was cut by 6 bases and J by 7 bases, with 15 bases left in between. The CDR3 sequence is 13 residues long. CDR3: CASSSGTPGGYTF. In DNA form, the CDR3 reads TGTGCCAGCAGCTCCGGGACCCCGGGTGGCTACACCTTC.

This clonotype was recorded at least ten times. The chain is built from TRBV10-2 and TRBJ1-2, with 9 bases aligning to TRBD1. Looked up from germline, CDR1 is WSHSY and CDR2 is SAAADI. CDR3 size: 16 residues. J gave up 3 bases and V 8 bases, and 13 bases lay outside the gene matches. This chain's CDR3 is CASDPGQGIFYYGYTF. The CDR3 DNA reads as TGCGCCAGCGATCCGGGACAGGGTATTTTTTACTATGGCTACACCTTC.

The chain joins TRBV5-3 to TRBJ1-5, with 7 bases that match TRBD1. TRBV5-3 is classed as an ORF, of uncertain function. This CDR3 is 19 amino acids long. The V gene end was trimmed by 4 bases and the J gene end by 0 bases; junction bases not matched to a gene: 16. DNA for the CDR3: TGTGCCAGAAGCCCTGACCGGGACAGCCATCATTATAGCAATCAGCCCCAGCATTTT. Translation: CARSPDRDSHHYSNQPQHF.

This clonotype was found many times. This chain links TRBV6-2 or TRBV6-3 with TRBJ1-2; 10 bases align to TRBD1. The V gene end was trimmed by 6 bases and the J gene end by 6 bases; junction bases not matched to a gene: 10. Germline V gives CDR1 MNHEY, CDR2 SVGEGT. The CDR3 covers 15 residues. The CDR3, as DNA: TGTGCCAGCAGCTCCGGGACAGGGGCCGCCGATGGCTACACCTTC. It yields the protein CASSSGTGAADGYTF.